This TCR beta chain comes out of a study of control samples from healthy donors and cancer patients. This table comes from immunoSEQ multiplex PCR, and its TCRdb copy is limited to in-frame clones, with some not included. Found here are 120,000 or so clones, 70% to 90% of them singletons; the top ten hold around 3.5%. The CDR3 has 13 residues. CDR1 is SGDLS and CDR2 is YYNGEE in the germline V gene. With 0 bases removed from V and 5 bases from J, the gap between germline ends came to 6 bases. The sequence was obtained from a woman aged 55-69 years with lung cancer. The rearrangement joins TRBV9 to TRBJ2-1, with D perhaps matching TRBD1 or TRBD2 (5 bases each). The specimen was PBMCs. This CDR3 reads CASSVGDHNEQFF. The CDR3 DNA reads as TGTGCCAGCAGCGTAGGGGACCACAATGAGCAGTTCTTC.